This T cell receptor (beta chain) was sequenced for a study of spatial heterogeneity in lung cancer. Whole-study context: Alpha-chain detections were consistently fewer than beta-chain detections among the sequences. The average appearance count of each unique TCR and UMI combination in raw reads was more than 8.5.

TCRdb independently ran MiXCR on the 5' RACE reads; one entry per CDR3 protein. The repertoire holds about 4,000 distinct CDR3 sequences, with 6% to 6.5% as singletons. Findings and caveats of the study: Tumor mutation counts were tracked by expanded intratumoral alpha and beta TCR counts.

The CDR3 extends over 16 amino acids. V shed 4 bases and J 0 bases; nucleotides not matched to a gene: 5. Germline V gives CDR1 SGHRS, CDR2 YFSETQ. With respect to this clonotype: Its antigen is as yet unknown.

Noted time point: sample taken at primary tumor resection. The rearrangement uses TRBV5-1 and TRBJ2-3; 10 nucleotides agree with TRBD2. This receptor was identified in a male donor with early-stage non-small cell lung cancer. This specimen was lung tumor tissue, taken at surgery. Here the CDR3 reads CASSPTTSGSTDTQYF. The CDR3 DNA reads TGCGCCAGCAGCCCCACGACTAGCGGGAGCACAGATACGCAGTATTTT.